This TCR beta chain was recorded in a study of cytomegalovirus exposure and HLA in healthy donors. Primers for the PCR totalled 60 Vbeta and 13 Jbeta. TCRdb's copy holds only in-frame clones and misses some; the assay was immunoSEQ multiplex PCR. The repertoire holds about 270,000 clones, with roughly two thirds as singletons. The CDR3 runs 11 residues. Germline V gene data show CDR1 as MGHDK and CDR2 as SYGVNS. The sample consisted of PBMCs. The chain uses TRBV25-1 and TRBJ2-5, with D possibly TRBD2 on 5 matching bases. The DNA end favors TRBJ2-7, so the J call may be wrong. This receptor was identified in a female donor in good health and CMV-seronegative. DNA of the CDR3: TGTGCCAGCAGGGACTTAACCGAGCAGTACTTC. This translates into CASRDLTEQYF.